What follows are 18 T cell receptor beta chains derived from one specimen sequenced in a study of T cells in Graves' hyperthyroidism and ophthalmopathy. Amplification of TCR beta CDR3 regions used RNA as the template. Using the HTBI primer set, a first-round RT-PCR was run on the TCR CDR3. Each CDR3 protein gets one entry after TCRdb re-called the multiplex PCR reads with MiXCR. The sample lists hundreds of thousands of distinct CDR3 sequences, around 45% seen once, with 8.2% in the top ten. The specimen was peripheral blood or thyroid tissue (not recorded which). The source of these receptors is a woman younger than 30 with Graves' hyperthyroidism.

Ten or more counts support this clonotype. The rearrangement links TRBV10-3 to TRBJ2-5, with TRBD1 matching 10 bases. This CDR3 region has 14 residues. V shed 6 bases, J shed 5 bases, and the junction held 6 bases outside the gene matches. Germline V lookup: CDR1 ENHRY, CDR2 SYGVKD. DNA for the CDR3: TGTGCCATCAGGGGGACAGGGGAGTTGGAGACCCAGTACTTC. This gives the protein CAIRGTGELETQYF.

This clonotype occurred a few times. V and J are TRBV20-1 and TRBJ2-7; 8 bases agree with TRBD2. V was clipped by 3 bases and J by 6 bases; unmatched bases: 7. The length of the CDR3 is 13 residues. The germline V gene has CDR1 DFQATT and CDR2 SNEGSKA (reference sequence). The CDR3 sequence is CSARVLAGTEQYF. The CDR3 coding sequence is TGCAGTGCTAGGGTTCTAGCGGGTACCGAGCAGTACTTC.

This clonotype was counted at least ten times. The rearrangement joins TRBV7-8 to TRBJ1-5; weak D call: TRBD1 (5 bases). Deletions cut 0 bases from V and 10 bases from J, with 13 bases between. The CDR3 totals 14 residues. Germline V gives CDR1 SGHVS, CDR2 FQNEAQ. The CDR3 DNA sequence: TGTGCCAGCAGCTTAGCCAGGGAACATCCCCCCCAGCATTTT. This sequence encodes CASSLAREHPPQHF.

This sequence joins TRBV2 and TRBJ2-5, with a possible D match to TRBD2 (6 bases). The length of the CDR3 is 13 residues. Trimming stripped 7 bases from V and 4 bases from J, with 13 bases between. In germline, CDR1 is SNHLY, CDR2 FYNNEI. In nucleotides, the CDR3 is TGTGCCAGCATCGGAGGGGTGGGAGAGACCCAGTACTTC. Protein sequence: CASIGGVGETQYF.

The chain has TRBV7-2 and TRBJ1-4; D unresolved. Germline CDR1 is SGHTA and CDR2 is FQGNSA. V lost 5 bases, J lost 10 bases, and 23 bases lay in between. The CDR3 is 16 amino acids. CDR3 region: CASSNHNDPYFRKLFF. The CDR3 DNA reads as TGTGCCAGCAGCAATCATAATGACCCGTATTTCAGAAAACTGTTTTTT.

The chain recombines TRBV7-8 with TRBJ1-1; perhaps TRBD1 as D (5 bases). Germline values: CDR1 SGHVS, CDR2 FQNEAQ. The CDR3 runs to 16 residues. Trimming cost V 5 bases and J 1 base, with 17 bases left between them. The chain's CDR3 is CASSPARGTGNTEAFF. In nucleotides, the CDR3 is TGTGCCAGCAGCCCCGCCCGAGGGACCGGGAACACTGAAGCTTTCTTT.

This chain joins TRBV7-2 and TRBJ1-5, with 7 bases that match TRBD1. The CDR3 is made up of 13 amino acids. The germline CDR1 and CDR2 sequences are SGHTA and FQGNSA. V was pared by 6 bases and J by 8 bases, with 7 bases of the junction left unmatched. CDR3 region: CASSYRGPEPQHF. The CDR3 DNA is TGTGCCAGCAGTTACAGGGGACCGGAGCCCCAGCATTTT.

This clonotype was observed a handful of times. The CDR3 loop reads CASSPSYSGSGETQYF. The DNA of the CDR3 is TGTGCCAGCAGCCCTTCCTATAGCGGGAGTGGAGAGACCCAGTACTTC. The gene calls are TRBV14 and TRBJ2-5; 9 nucleotides line up with TRBD2. CDR3 length equals 16 residues. The ends lost 4 bases at V and 4 bases at J; junction bases unmatched: 10. Germline CDR1 is SGHDN and CDR2 is FVKESK.

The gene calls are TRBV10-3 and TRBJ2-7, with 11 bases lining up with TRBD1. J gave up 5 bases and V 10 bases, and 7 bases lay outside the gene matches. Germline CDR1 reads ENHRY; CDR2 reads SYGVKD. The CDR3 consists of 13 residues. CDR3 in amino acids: CASRRTGGNEQYF. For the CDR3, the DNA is TGTGCCAGCAGACGGACAGGGGGCAACGAGCAGTACTTC.

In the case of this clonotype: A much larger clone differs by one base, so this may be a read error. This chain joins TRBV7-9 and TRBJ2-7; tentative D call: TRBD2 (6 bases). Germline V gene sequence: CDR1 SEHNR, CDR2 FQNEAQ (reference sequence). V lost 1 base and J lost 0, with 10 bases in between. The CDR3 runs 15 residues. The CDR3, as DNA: TGTGCCAGCAGCTTAGGGGTCGGGAGCTCCTACGAGCAGTACTTC. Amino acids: CASSLGVGSSYEQYF.

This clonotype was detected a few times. The CDR3 DNA follows: TGTGCCAGCAGTCGGGACGGGTCACCCCTCCACTTT. It encodes CASSRDGSPLHF. The chain uses TRBV2 and TRBJ1-6; maybe TRBD1 (5 bases). Germline V CDR1 and CDR2: SNHLY, FYNNEI. This CDR3 is built from 12 residues. V lost 5 bases and J lost 10, with 9 bases in between.

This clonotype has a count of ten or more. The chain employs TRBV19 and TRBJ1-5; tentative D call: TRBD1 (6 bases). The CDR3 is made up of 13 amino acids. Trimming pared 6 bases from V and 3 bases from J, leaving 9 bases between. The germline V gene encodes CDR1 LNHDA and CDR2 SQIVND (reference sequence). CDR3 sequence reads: CASRDRVNQPQHF. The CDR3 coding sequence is TGTGCCAGTAGGGACAGAGTCAATCAGCCCCAGCATTTT.

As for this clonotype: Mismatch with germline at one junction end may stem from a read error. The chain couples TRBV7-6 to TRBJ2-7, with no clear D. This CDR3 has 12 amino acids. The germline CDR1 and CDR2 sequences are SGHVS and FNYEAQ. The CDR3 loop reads CARSSASYEQYF. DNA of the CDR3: TGTGCCCGCAGCAGTGCCAGCTACGAGCAGTACTTC.

Here the CDR3 DNA reads TGTGCCACCAGCAGAGAGACCGGGACAGGGCCCTTATCCGAGCAGTACTTC. Translated, it gives CATSRETGTGPLSEQYF. The chain has TRBV15 and TRBJ2-7; 9 nucleotides line up with TRBD1. This CDR3 is built from 17 residues. Unmatched junction bases numbered 12, after V lost 0 bases and J lost 6 bases. Germline V gene lookup returns CDR1 LNHNV and CDR2 YYDKDF (reference sequence).

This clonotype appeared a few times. The CDR3: CSARDFQREGETQYF. CDR3 sequence (DNA): TGCAGTGCTAGAGATTTCCAGCGGGAGGGTGAGACCCAGTACTTC. The V gene is TRBV20-1, the J gene TRBJ2-5; 10 bases are shared with TRBD2. The CDR3 covers 15 residues. Trimming took 0 bases from V and 5 from J; bases not matched to a gene: 6. Germline-derived CDR1 and CDR2 are DFQATT and SNEGSKA (reference sequence).

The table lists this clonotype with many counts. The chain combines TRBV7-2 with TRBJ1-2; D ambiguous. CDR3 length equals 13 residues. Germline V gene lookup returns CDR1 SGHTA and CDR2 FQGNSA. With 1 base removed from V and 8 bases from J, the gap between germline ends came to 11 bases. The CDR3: CASSLGTLAGYTF. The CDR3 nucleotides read TGTGCCAGCAGCTTAGGGACCCTCGCGGGCTACACCTTC.

CDR3 sequence reads: CASNRDTAYEQYF. The CDR3 DNA sequence: TGTGCCAGCAACCGGGACACCGCCTACGAGCAGTACTTC. The chain uses TRBV12-3 or TRBV12-4 and TRBJ2-7, with D perhaps TRBD1 (6 bases). Trimming stripped 7 bases from V and 2 bases from J, with 12 bases between. This CDR3 contains 13 residues.

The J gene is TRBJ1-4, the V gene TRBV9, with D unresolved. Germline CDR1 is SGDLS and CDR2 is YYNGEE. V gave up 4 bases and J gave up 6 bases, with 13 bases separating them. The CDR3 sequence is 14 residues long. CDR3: CASSLPGKDEKLFF. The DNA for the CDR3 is TGTGCCAGCAGCTTACCCGGGAAGGATGAAAAACTGTTTTTT. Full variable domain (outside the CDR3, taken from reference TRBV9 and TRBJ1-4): DSGVTQTPKHLITATGQRVTLRCSPRSGDLSVYWYQQSLDQGLQFLIQYYNGEERAKGNILERFSAQQFPDLHSELNLSSLELGDSALYFCASSLPGKDEKLFFGSGTQLSVL.